Following are 2 T cell receptor beta chains from one sample sequenced in a study of CD8 T cells in ankylosing spondylitis. Notes on the study in general: Among TCR beta sequences, a motif of under ten highly homologous variants appeared characteristic of ankylosing spondylitis blood.

One entry per CDR3 protein results from TCRdb running MiXCR on the 5' RACE reads. The sample yields 390,000 or so distinct CDR3 sequences, under 25% seen once. No antigens are known for them. The material sequenced was blood, either unsorted or a sorted T cell fraction (not recorded which). All receptors come from a male donor with ankylosing spondylitis.

The chain employs TRBV18 and TRBJ2-1; D is unclear. This CDR3 is built from 15 residues. The germline V gene has CDR1 KGHSH and CDR2 LQKENI. The ends were cut back, 3 bases at V and 1 base at J, with 10 bases in the middle. The CDR3 DNA is TGTGCCAGCTCACCTACTACCCTATCCTACAATGAGCAGTTCTTC. Its protein product is CASSPTTLSYNEQFF. Complete variable domain (other parts from reference TRBV18 and TRBJ2-1): NAGVMQNPRHLVRRRGQEARLRCSPMKGHSHVYWYRQLPEEGLKFMVYLQKENIIDESGMPKERFSAEFPKEGPSILRIQQVVRGDSAAYFCASSPTTLSYNEQFFGPGTRLTVL.

The V call is TRBV12-3 or TRBV12-4, the J call TRBJ2-2; D uncertain. Trimming removed 3 bases from V and 4 bases from J, with 9 bases in between. The CDR3 extends over 14 amino acids. Written as DNA, the CDR3 is TGTGCCAGCAGTTTGATGGGTGGCACCGGGGAGCTGTTTTTT. Encoded protein: CASSLMGGTGELFF.